Listed below are T cell receptor beta chains from one sample, sequenced in a study of blood T cell repertoires in COVID-19. Sequencing was performed with immunoSEQ multiplex PCR; in TCRdb, only in-frame clones are kept and a portion is missing. Among tens of thousands of clones listed, over 75% were seen once. Sequenced material: peripheral blood. These receptors originate from a man aged 55 to 70 with acute or convalescent COVID-19. The CDR3 runs from the conserved cysteine through the conserved F or W. A D gene is named only where the DNA matches it firmly. Expanded clones are given a class, and other clones once, few, many or no size at all.

>TRBJ1-2|TRBV5-1|TRBD1|-|13
TGCGCCAGCAGCTTGGATGGACAGGGCGGCTACACCTTC
CASSLDGQGGYTF
>TRBJ2-3|TRBV12-3/TRBV12-4|-|-|13
TGTGCCAGCAGCCCCTTGATCGGGGTACAGCAGTATTTT
CASSPLIGVQQYF
>TRBJ2-5|TRBV7-7|-|-|15
TGTGCCAGCAGCTTAGCGTGGGGGACTCAAGAGACCCAGTACTTC
CASSLAWGTQETQYF
>TRBJ1-1|TRBV18|TRBD1|-|15
TGTGCCAGCTCACCCGGACAGGGGGTAAACACTGAAGCTTTCTTT
CASSPGQGVNTEAFF
>TRBJ1-1|TRBV5-1|-|-|14
TGCGCCAGCAGCTTTCGGACAGAGAACACTGAAGCTTTCTTT
CASSFRTENTEAFF
>TRBJ1-3|TRBV9|-|-|14
TGTGCCAGCAGCGTAGGGACAGCTGGAAACACCATATATTTT
CASSVGTAGNTIYF
>TRBJ1-2|TRBV9|-|-|14
TGTGCCAGCAGCGGCCACAGGGAAATCTATGGCTACACCTTC
CASSGHREIYGYTF
>TRBJ2-3|TRBV5-6|-|-|15
TGTGCCAGCAGCCGGAGCGGGCGGGATACAGATACGCAGTATTTT
CASSRSGRDTDTQYF
>TRBJ2-7|TRBV7-2|-|-|14
TGTGCCAGCAGCTTGGCCAGGGCCTCCTACGAGCAGTACTTC
CASSLARASYEQYF
>TRBJ2-7|TRBV18|-|-|15
TGTGCCAGCTCCCCAGGGGTAAGGGGCCTCTACGAGCAGTACTTC
CASSPGVRGLYEQYF
>TRBJ1-1|TRBV19|TRBD1|few|15
TGTGCCAGTAGCTCTCAGGACAGGGCGAACACTGAAGCTTTCTTT
CASSSQDRANTEAFF
>TRBJ2-5|TRBV7-9|-|-|14
TGTGCCAGCAGCTTCAACGTAGACCTAGCGACCCAGTACTTC
CASSFNVDLATQYF
>TRBJ1-1|TRBV5-4|-|-|15
TGTGCCAGCAGCGCCCTACAGGGTAAGGGCGCTGAAGCTTTCTTT
CASSALQGKGAEAFF
>TRBJ2-7|TRBV3-1/TRBV3-2|TRBD2|once|18
TGTGCCAGCAGCCTAACCGGGACTAGCGGGGCTGAATCCTACGAGCAGTACTTC
CASSLTGTSGAESYEQYF
>TRBJ2-5|TRBV5-1|-|-|18
TGCGCCAGCAGCCCAAGTCCGTCCGGACCGACTAACCAAGAGACCCAGTACTTC
CASSPSPSGPTNQETQYF
>TRBJ2-3|TRBV2|-|-|12
TGTGCCAGCAAACTGACTGGTGATACGCAGTATTTT
CASKLTGDTQYF